Given below is one T cell receptor (beta chain) in context. This CDR3 is built from 13 residues. V was pared by 3 bases and J by 9 bases, with 12 bases between. Germline-derived CDR1 and CDR2 are SGHAT and FQNNGV. PCR primers comprised 60 Vbeta and 13 Jbeta primers. Clones were sequenced by immunoSEQ multiplex PCR, and TCRdb holds only the in-frame ones, with some missing. There are about 130,000 clones in the sample; roughly 63% occur only once, and about 1.5% lies in the top ten. The source of the sample is a study of cytomegalovirus exposure and HLA in healthy donors. The rearrangement uses TRBV11-2 and TRBJ2-1; maybe TRBD2 (5 bases). This sequence originates from a man aged 30 to 45 in good health and CMV-seropositive. The sequenced sample consisted of PBMCs. This CDR3 reads CASSFEEGIEQFF. The DNA for the CDR3 is TGTGCCAGCAGCTTTGAAGAGGGAATTGAGCAGTTCTTC.